These T cell receptor beta chains were read from a single sample in a study of T cells in Graves' hyperthyroidism and ophthalmopathy. TCRdb ran MiXCR on the multiplex PCR reads and lists one entry per CDR3 protein. The repertoire consists of fewer than 500,000 distinct CDR3 sequences, with roughly 14% occurring once and the leading ten covering around 13%. Sample: blood. Every receptor here comes from a man between 18 and 29 years old with Graves' ophthalmopathy. CDR3s include the opening cysteine and the closing phenylalanine or tryptophan. The D gene is left open where the match is weak. Expanded clones are given a class, and other clones once, few, many or no size at all.

>-|many|TRBV10-3|TRBJ2-5
CAIRPGTAWGTQYF
TGTGCCATCAGACCAGGGACGGCCTGGGGGACCCAGTACTTC
>TRBD1|many|TRBV19|TRBJ1-2
CASIQAPGQWHYGYTF
TGTGCCAGTATCCAAGCACCGGGACAGTGGCACTATGGCTACACCTTC
>-|-|TRBV5-1|TRBJ2-7
CASSLTRRGGTYEQYF
TGCGCCAGCAGCTTAACCCGGAGGGGGGGGACCTACGAGCAGTACTTC
>-|many|TRBV30|TRBJ1-1
CAWGMNTEAFF
TGTGCCTGGGGCATGAACACTGAAGCTTTCTTT
>TRBD2|many|TRBV5-1|TRBJ2-2
CASSPEGAGGRNTGELFF
TGCGCCAGCAGCCCTGAGGGCGCGGGGGGCCGAAACACCGGGGAGCTGTTTTTT
>-|many|TRBV15|TRBJ1-1
CATSRDPVNWNTEAFF
TGTGCCACCAGCAGAGACCCTGTAAACTGGAACACTGAAGCTTTCTTT
>-|many|TRBV27|TRBJ2-7
CASNTYDEQYF
TGTGCCAGCAATACCTATGACGAGCAGTACTTC
>-|many|TRBV11-2|TRBJ1-3
CASSWGTTGNTIYF
TGTGCCAGCAGCTGGGGGACAACTGGAAACACCATATATTTT
>TRBD2|few|TRBV20-1|TRBJ2-1
CSAPGLVNEQLF
TGCAGTGCCCCGGGACTAGTCAATGAGCAGCTCTTC
>-|many|TRBV12-3/TRBV12-4|TRBJ1-2
CASSFSGGLYGYTF
TGTGCCAGCAGTTTCAGTGGGGGCCTCTATGGCTACACCTTC
>-|few|TRBV3-1|TRBJ2-5
CASSQGGYQETQYF
TGTGCCAGCAGCCAAGGGGGCTATCAAGAGACCCAGTACTTC
>-|many|TRBV20-1|TRBJ2-7
CSALRLDRETQHEQYF
TGCAGTGCCCTTAGACTAGACAGGGAGACCCAGCACGAGCAGTACTTC
>-|many|TRBV7-6|TRBJ2-5
CASSLGLSQYF
TGTGCCAGCAGCCTGGGCCTGAGCCAGTACTTC
>-|-|TRBV4-2|TRBJ1-1
CASSQVGSFEEAFF
TGTGCCAGCAGCCAAGTCGGGTCCTTCGAGGAAGCTTTCTTT
>-|many|TRBV6-1|TRBJ1-1
CASSQGFNEAFF
TGTGCCAGCAGTCAGGGCTTCAATGAAGCTTTCTTT
>TRBD1|once|TRBV2|TRBJ2-2
CASSEAIVDRGHAGELFF
TGTGCCAGCAGCGAGGCCATTGTAGACAGGGGGCACGCCGGGGAGCTGTTTTTT
>-|-|TRBV20-1|TRBJ2-3
CSAGNTGADTQYF
TGCAGTGCTGGTAATACAGGCGCAGATACGCAGTATTTT
>-|many|TRBV7-9|TRBJ1-5
CASSLGPAGVDQPQHF
TGTGCCAGCAGCTTAGGACCGGCAGGGGTAGATCAGCCCCAGCATTTT
>-|many|TRBV13|TRBJ2-5
CASSLAVQETQYF
TGTGCCAGCAGTTTAGCGGTCCAAGAGACCCAGTACTTC
>TRBD2|many|TRBV18|TRBJ2-1
CASSPGLAGDFEQFF
TGTGCCAGCTCACCAGGTCTAGCGGGAGATTTTGAGCAGTTCTTC
>-|few|TRBV4-1|TRBJ2-5
CASSSARTQYF
TGCGCCAGCAGCTCCGCCCGGACCCAGTACTTC
>TRBD1|many|TRBV2|TRBJ1-1
CASSTGQGWFDTEAFF
TGTGCCAGCAGTACTGGACAGGGATGGTTCGACACTGAAGCTTTCTTT
>-|few|TRBV4-2|TRBJ2-3
CASSQEVAASTDTQYF
TGTGCCAGCAGCCAAGAAGTAGCGGCTAGCACAGATACGCAGTATTTT
>TRBD1|-|TRBV19|TRBJ1-6
CASSSTGVASPLHF
TGTGCCAGTAGTAGTACAGGGGTTGCGTCACCCCTCCACTTT
>-|few|TRBV27|TRBJ2-5
CASSFFVGETQYF
TGTGCCAGCAGTTTTTTTGTGGGGGAGACCCAGTACTTC
>TRBD1|many|TRBV18|TRBJ1-4
CASSLIGQGEKLFF
TGTGCCAGCTCACTCATTGGACAGGGTGAAAAACTGTTTTTT
>TRBD1|-|TRBV27|TRBJ2-6
CASSSPTGALLSGANVLTF
TGTGCCAGCAGTTCCCCTACAGGGGCCCTCTTATCTGGGGCCAACGTCCTGACTTTC
>-|many|TRBV11-2|TRBJ2-7
CASSLDVFYEQYF
TGTGCCAGCAGCTTAGATGTTTTCTACGAGCAGTACTTC
>-|few|TRBV28|TRBJ1-5
CASRPMDSFNQPQHF
TGTGCCAGCAGGCCCATGGACAGTTTCAATCAGCCCCAGCATTTT
>TRBD2|many|TRBV7-9|TRBJ2-7
CATSNSGGSDPSYEQYF
TGTGCCACCTCAAATAGCGGGGGGTCGGACCCGTCCTACGAGCAGTACTTC
>TRBD2|few|TRBV5-8|TRBJ2-3
CANSLERGRADTQYF
TGTGCCAACAGCTTAGAGCGGGGGCGTGCAGATACGCAGTATTTT
>-|many|TRBV11-3|TRBJ2-5
CASSLSGQSGQETQYF
TGTGCCAGCAGCTTATCCGGGCAAAGCGGACAAGAGACCCAGTACTTC
>-|many|TRBV20-1|TRBJ2-7
CSARSGSERGLLEQYF
TGCAGTGCTAGGTCGGGCTCAGAGAGGGGTCTACTCGAGCAGTACTTC
>-|many|TRBV24-1|TRBJ2-2
CATSGRMNTGELFF
TGTGCCACCAGTGGCCGGATGAACACCGGGGAGCTGTTTTTT
>TRBD2|few|TRBV7-9|TRBJ2-4
CASSGASGGENIQYF
TGTGCCAGCAGCGGAGCTAGCGGGGGTGAAAACATTCAGTACTTC
>-|many|TRBV11-2|TRBJ2-7
CASSPDDSYEQYF
TGTGCCAGCAGCCCTGATGACTCCTACGAGCAGTACTTC
>-|many|TRBV20-1|TRBJ2-7
CSAYRDHSSYEQYF
TGCAGTGCTTACCGGGACCACAGCTCCTACGAGCAGTACTTC
>-|many|TRBV6-1|TRBJ2-1
CASSSYNSYNEQFF
TGTGCCAGCAGTTCGTACAACTCCTACAATGAGCAGTTCTTC
>TRBD2|many|TRBV2|TRBJ2-3
CASSETAGTSGIFSLRTDTQYF
TGTGCCAGCAGTGAAACAGCCGGGACTAGCGGGATTTTCTCTTTACGCACAGATACGCAGTATTTT
>TRBD2|few|TRBV4-1|TRBJ2-3
CASSQDASGATDTQYF
TGCGCCAGCAGCCAAGATGCTAGCGGGGCCACAGATACGCAGTATTTT
>-|many|TRBV12-3/TRBV12-4|TRBJ2-5
CASSFGAARTHGQETQYF
TGTGCCAGCAGTTTCGGGGCCGCTAGGACCCACGGGCAAGAGACCCAGTACTTC